A selection of T cell receptor beta chains follows, all from one sample in a study of identical twins. One entry per CDR3 protein, called by TCRdb with MiXCR from the 5' RACE reads. The repertoire holds about 330,000 distinct CDR3 sequences, 9% to 15% seen once, with roughly 7% in the top ten. This sample also appeared in a second study, on yellow fever vaccine responses in identical twins.

The sample taken for sequencing was CD8+ T cells sorted from blood. Receptors originate from a woman aged 18-29 years in good health. Both conserved end residues are part of each CDR3. A D gene is named only where the DNA matches it firmly. Rows give clone size only sometimes, using once, few, many, or a class for an expanded clone.

>.|many|TRBV25-1|TRBJ2-5
CASSVPGVTDTETQYF
TGTGCCAGCAGTGTTCCGGGCGTGACAGACACAGAGACCCAGTACTTC
>.|.|TRBV7-1|TRBJ2-1
CASTPAPGRVPSGGGAYNEQFF
TGTGCCAGCACCCCAGCCCCGGGCAGGGTACCTTCAGGTGGAGGGGCCTACAATGAGCAGTTCTTC
>TRBD2|many|TRBV29-1|TRBJ2-5
CSVEDLAGSLHQETQYF
TGCAGCGTTGAAGATCTAGCGGGATCGCTTCACCAAGAGACCCAGTACTTC
>.|once|TRBV9|TRBJ2-7
CASSVGRLPNPYEQYF
TGTGCCAGCAGCGTAGGTCGGCTACCTAACCCCTACGAGCAGTACTTC
>.|.|TRBV27|TRBJ2-2
CASAGDTGELFF
TGTGCCAGCGCAGGGGACACCGGGGAGCTGTTTTTT
>TRBD2|.|TRBV27|TRBJ2-1
CASSPGLAFTNEQFF
TGTGCCAGCAGCCCGGGACTAGCGTTCACCAATGAGCAGTTCTTC
>.|.|TRBV20-1|TRBJ2-5
CSASIGGQKETQYF
TGCAGTGCTAGCATCGGGGGCCAAAAAGAGACCCAGTACTTC
>TRBD2|few|TRBV7-9|TRBJ2-7
CASSGQTGTSGYF
TGTGCCAGCAGCGGCCAAACCGGGACTAGCGGTTACTTC
>.|.|TRBV9|TRBJ2-3
CASSAYRTSRDTQYF
TGTGCCAGCAGCGCCTATAGGACAAGCAGGGATACGCAGTATTTT
>TRBD1|many|TRBV10-3|TRBJ1-2
CAISESGQGHGYTF
TGTGCCATCAGTGAGTCGGGACAGGGCCATGGCTACACCTTC
>.|.|TRBV15|TRBJ2-3
CATSRAHSTDTQYF
TGTGCCACCAGCAGAGCCCATAGCACAGATACGCAGTATTTT
>.|few|TRBV29-1|TRBJ2-5
CSGTDSRLGETQYF
TGCAGCGGCACGGACAGCCGACTGGGGGAGACCCAGTACTTC
>.|few|TRBV28|TRBJ2-3
CASSLSGGPGVIETDTQYF
TGTGCCAGCAGTTTATCAGGGGGGCCGGGAGTCATTGAAACAGATACGCAGTATTTT
>TRBD2|.|TRBV5-4|TRBJ2-1
CASSSGLAANEQFF
TGTGCCAGCAGCTCCGGACTAGCGGCTAATGAGCAGTTCTTC